What follows are 11 T cell receptor beta chains derived from one specimen sequenced in a study of blood T cell repertoires in COVID-19. Data came from immunoSEQ multiplex PCR; TCRdb stores just in-frame clones and leaves some out. The sample records around 30,000 clones, approximately 91% being singletons. The source material was peripheral blood. The receptor source for this set is a human donor in a cohort sampled during active COVID-19.

This chain uses TRBV28 with TRBJ2-3; D is uncertain. The CDR3 has 13 residues. Germline V gene data show CDR1 as MDHEN and CDR2 as SYDVKM. The V end lost 6 bases, the J end lost 2 bases, and 9 bases lay between the germline ends. CDR3 sequence reads: CASSFRATDTQYF. The CDR3, as DNA: TGTGCCAGCAGCTTTAGAGCCACAGATACGCAGTATTTT.

The chain couples TRBV11-1 to TRBJ2-3; 9 nucleotides agree with TRBD2. Germline V gene sequence: CDR1 SGHAT, CDR2 FQDESV (reference sequence). The V and J ends lost 2 bases and 5 bases, in that order; junction bases with no gene match: 5. The CDR3 loop spans 15 amino acids. The CDR3, as DNA: TGTGCCAGCAGCTTACTTCTAGCGGGAAGAGATACGCAGTATTTT. Amino acid sequence: CASSLLLAGRDTQYF.

The chain has TRBV5-1 and TRBJ2-5; 8 bases line up with TRBD1. Germline CDR1 reads SGHRS; CDR2 reads YFSETQ. The CDR3 runs to 18 residues. With 0 bases clipped from V and 3 bases from J, the junction kept 13 bases outside the gene matches. CDR3 nucleotides: TGCGCCAGCAGCTTGGAAGGTGGACAGGGACGGGCTGAAGAGACCCAGTACTTC. Its translation is CASSLEGGQGRAEETQYF.

The chain is built from TRBV7-9 and TRBJ2-7; 9 positions match TRBD1. CDR1 is SEHNR, CDR2 FQNEAQ, per germline (reference sequence). CDR3 length equals 16 residues. Trimming at V came to 1 base and at J to 6 bases, leaving 10 bases not matched to a gene. CDR3 amino acids: CASSLGGQGKAGEQYV. For the CDR3, the DNA is TGTGCCAGCAGCTTAGGGGGACAGGGAAAAGCGGGCGAGCAGTACGTC.

The rearrangement uses TRBV4-1 and TRBJ2-1; D not resolved. The germline gives CDR1 MGHRA, CDR2 YSYEKL. Trimming took off 1 base at V and 10 bases at J, with 11 bases between the two ends. CDR3 length: 13 residues. The CDR3: CASSQVAGEEQFF. CDR3 nucleotides: TGCGCCAGCAGCCAAGTCGCTGGAGAGGAGCAGTTCTTC.

This chain uses TRBV6-5 with TRBJ2-7; TRBD1 is a possible D gene (5 bases). The V gene lost 4 bases and the J gene lost 3 bases, with 13 bases spanning the gap. This CDR3 region has 14 residues. Germline-derived CDR1 and CDR2 are MNHEY and SVGAGI. Here the CDR3 DNA reads TGTGCCAGCAGTTCCGCCGACAGATACTACGAGCAGTACGTC. Its translation: CASSSADRYYEQYV.

The genes are TRBV6-6 and TRBJ2-1; 8 nucleotides align to TRBD2. Germline loops: CDR1 MNHNY, CDR2 SVGAGI (reference sequence). The CDR3 is 16 amino acids. The junction had 14 bases not matched to a gene; V was cut back by 6 bases and J by 7 bases. CDR3 sequence reads: CASRGGGLAVENEQFF. CDR3 sequence (DNA): TGTGCCAGCAGGGGGGGTGGACTAGCCGTTGAGAATGAGCAGTTCTTC.

This chain joins TRBV4-1 and TRBJ1-1; D may be TRBD1 (6 bases). This CDR3 is built from 15 residues. Trimming removed 1 base at V and 2 bases at J, with 11 bases between. Germline V lookup: CDR1 MGHRA, CDR2 YSYEKL. DNA of the CDR3: TGCGCCAGCAGCCAAGTGTCCAGGGGTAACACTGAAGCTTTCTTT. This sequence encodes CASSQVSRGNTEAFF.

In this sample, this clone turned up a few times. The chain links TRBV19 to TRBJ1-1; D possibly corresponds to TRBD1 (5 bases). The germline V and J ends were trimmed by 7 bases and 5 bases, with 11 bases remaining between them. Germline V CDR1 and CDR2: LNHDA, SQIVND (reference sequence). This CDR3 is built from 12 residues. The CDR3 sequence is CASNRGWTEAFF. In nucleotides, the CDR3 is TGTGCCAGTAATCGGGGGTGGACTGAAGCTTTCTTT.

A single count supports this clone. In DNA form, the CDR3 reads TGTGCCAGCAGCTTCCTTGGCATCCAAAATCAGCCCCAGCATTTT. Its translation is CASSFLGIQNQPQHF. The chain recombines TRBV7-2 with TRBJ1-5; D ambiguous. V was clipped by 3 bases and J by 4 bases, with 13 bases between them. Looked up from germline, CDR1 is SGHTA and CDR2 is FQGNSA. The CDR3 is 15 residues long.

The V call is TRBV5-1, the J call TRBJ2-7; 10 positions agree with TRBD1. The ends lost 0 bases at V and 6 bases at J; junction bases unmatched: 6. The length of the CDR3 is 15 residues. Germline V gene data show CDR1 as SGHRS and CDR2 as YFSETQ. The CDR3 sequence is CASSLEWDRGLEQYV. The CDR3 DNA follows: TGCGCCAGCAGCTTGGAATGGGACAGGGGTCTCGAGCAGTACGTC.